These T cell receptor beta chains were read from a single sample in a study of blood T cells in healthy people across ages. Via MiXCR, TCRdb re-called the 5' RACE reads, giving one row per CDR3 protein. The sample shows around 800,000 distinct CDR3 sequences, under 55% of them seen only once. Sequenced: blood. These receptors were taken from a man between 60 and 75 years old in good health. Both conserved end residues are part of each CDR3. A D gene is named only where the DNA matches it firmly. Not all rows give a size; the values are once, few, many and, for expanded clones, a class.

J gene | clone size | V gene | D gene | CDR3 protein | CDR3 DNA
TRBJ2-7 | few | TRBV4-3 | TRBD1 | CASSEGQGEQYF | TGCGCCAGCAGCGAGGGACAGGGGGAGCAGTACTTC
TRBJ1-1 | . | TRBV5-6 | . | CASSLQGGTETFF | TGTGCCAGCAGCTTACAGGGAGGTACTGAAACTTTCTTT
TRBJ2-7 | . | TRBV6-6 | TRBD1 | CASSQAGDRGQYEQYF | TGTGCCAGCAGCCAAGCTGGGGACAGGGGGCAATACGAGCAGTACTTC
TRBJ2-2 | few | TRBV5-1 | . | CASSTGGPNTGELFF | TGCGCCAGCAGCACCGGGGGGCCAAACACCGGGGAGCTGTTTTTT
TRBJ1-6 | . | TRBV12-3/TRBV12-4 | . | CASSRIDRNSPLHF | TGTGCCAGCAGTAGGATTGACAGGAATTCACCCCTCCACTTT
TRBJ2-1 | . | TRBV20-1 | . | CSAHLTTSNEQFF | TGCAGTGCCCATTTGACCACCAGCAATGAGCAGTTCTTC
TRBJ2-7 | . | TRBV12-3/TRBV12-4 | TRBD2 | CASSPKGTSGGRYEQYF | TGTGCCAGCAGCCCCAAGGGGACTAGTGGGGGTAGGTACGAGCAGTACTTC
TRBJ2-7 | many | TRBV7-4 | TRBD1 | CASSLWDSPYEQYF | TGTGCCAGCAGCTTATGGGACAGTCCCTACGAGCAGTACTTC
TRBJ2-1 | . | TRBV11-3 | TRBD2 | CASRLGTSGNEQFF | TGTGCCAGCAGACTCGGGACTAGCGGGAATGAGCAGTTCTTC
TRBJ2-1 | . | TRBV3-1 | TRBD2 | CASRPSGGPNEQFF | TGTGCCAGCAGACCTAGCGGGGGCCCCAATGAGCAGTTCTTC
TRBJ2-7 | few | TRBV4-1 | TRBD1 | CASSQAPGGDYEQYF | TGCGCCAGCAGCCAAGCCCCAGGGGGAGACTACGAGCAGTACTTC
TRBJ2-1 | . | TRBV9 | . | CASSALLGYEQFF | TGTGCCAGCAGCGCTTTGTTGGGTTATGAGCAGTTCTTC
TRBJ1-5 | . | TRBV21-1 | . | CASTPGQGYSLISNQPQHF | TGTGCCAGCACCCCGGGACAGGGATATTCCTTAATAAGCAATCAGCCCCAGCATTTT
TRBJ2-5 | . | TRBV12-3/TRBV12-4 | . | CASSLQLGRSYETQYF | TGTGCCAGCAGTTTACAGCTGGGCAGATCCTACGAGACCCAGTACTTC
TRBJ1-2 | few | TRBV29-1 | . | CSVSEQLNSYGYTF | TGCAGCGTTAGTGAACAGCTGAACTCCTATGGCTACACCTTC
TRBJ2-5 | . | TRBV7-2 | TRBD2 | CASSLDRTSGGETQYF | TGTGCCAGCAGCTTAGATAGGACTAGCGGGGGAGAGACCCAGTACTTC
TRBJ2-3 | . | TRBV12-3/TRBV12-4 | . | CASSRVTSDAQYF | TGTGCCAGCAGTCGTGTGACCTCAGATGCGCAGTATTTT
TRBJ2-2 | . | TRBV7-2 | . | CASSLLDSGENTGELFF | TGTGCCAGCAGCTTACTGGACTCGGGGGAGAACACCGGGGAGCTGTTTTTT
TRBJ2-1 | . | TRBV28 | TRBD1 | CASRHDQGDAYNEQFF | TGTGCCAGCAGACACGACCAGGGGGATGCATACAATGAGCAGTTCTTC
TRBJ2-7 | . | TRBV4-3 | TRBD1 | CASSQEGQGGYRDEQYF | TGCGCCAGCAGCCAAGAAGGACAGGGGGGATATCGCGACGAGCAGTACTTC
TRBJ1-2 | few | TRBV7-3 | . | CASSLSGYTF | TGTGCCAGCAGCTTAAGTGGCTACACCTTC
TRBJ2-5 | once | TRBV5-1 | TRBD1 | CASSLSTGTFQETQYF | TGCGCCAGCAGCCTATCGACAGGGACATTCCAAGAGACCCAGTACTTC
TRBJ2-3 | few | TRBV12-3/TRBV12-4 | . | CASSQGFGTDTQYF | TGTGCCAGCAGCCAGGGATTTGGTACAGATACGCAGTATTTT
TRBJ2-5 | . | TRBV12-3/TRBV12-4 | TRBD2 | CASRSLAGGRLRQETQYF | TGTGCCAGCAGGTCTCTAGCGGGGGGGCGTCTTCGCCAAGAGACCCAGTACTTC
TRBJ1-5 | . | TRBV19 | . | CASSPPGGSNQPQHF | TGTGCCAGTAGTCCACCGGGGGGGTCCAATCAGCCCCAGCATTTT
TRBJ2-3 | . | TRBV4-1 | . | CASSQDPLGTDTQYF | TGCGCCAGCAGCCAAGACCCCCTGGGGACAGATACGCAGTATTTT
TRBJ2-7 | . | TRBV3-1 | . | CASSRTWEIYEQYF | TGTGCCAGCAGCCGTACATGGGAAATCTACGAGCAGTACTTC
TRBJ2-3 | . | TRBV20-1 | TRBD2 | CSARSGGVTDTQYF | TGCAGTGCACGTAGCGGGGGTGTCACAGATACGCAGTATTTT
TRBJ2-3 | . | TRBV11-3 | TRBD1 | CASSFDRASTDTQYF | TGTGCCAGCAGCTTTGACAGGGCTAGCACAGATACGCAGTATTTT
TRBJ1-2 | . | TRBV20-1 | . | CSARGVSGARWGYTF | TGCAGTGCCAGAGGGGTTTCAGGCGCCCGGTGGGGCTACACCTTC